The 31 T cell receptor beta chains reported below all come from one sample, sequenced in a study of T cells in Graves' hyperthyroidism and ophthalmopathy. TCR beta CDR3 sequences were amplified from RNA transcripts. Initially, a first-round RT-PCR of the TCR CDR3 employed the HTBI primer set. TCRdb recomputed calls from the multiplex PCR reads with MiXCR, one row per CDR3 protein. The repertoire holds fewer than 700,000 distinct CDR3 sequences, with roughly 15% as singletons. The sequenced sample consisted of blood. Source of these receptors: a young woman with Graves' ophthalmopathy.

This clonotype was counted only a few times. This sequence may be a read error, since a much larger clone differs from it by one base. The genes are TRBV7-3 and TRBJ2-1, with a tentative D call TRBD2 (6 bases). The CDR3 has 13 residues. The germline gives CDR1 SGHTA, CDR2 FQGTGA. The CDR3 reads CASSPGLYNEQLF. The CDR3, as DNA: TGTGCCAGCAGCCCGGGACTCTACAATGAGCAGCTCTTC.

This clonotype was picked up many times. DNA of the CDR3: TGTGCCAGCAGTTCCTCCGGACAGTTCAATCAGCCCCAGCATTTT. Translated: CASSSSGQFNQPQHF. The rearrangement uses TRBV28 and TRBJ1-5; TRBD1 is a possible D gene (6 bases). The CDR3 has 15 residues. Germline V lookup: CDR1 MDHEN, CDR2 SYDVKM. V was trimmed by 4 bases and J by 3 bases, leaving 13 bases between them.

In its sample, this clonotype was seen a few times. The J gene is TRBJ2-1, the V gene TRBV14; perhaps TRBD1 as D (8 bases). The V and J ends lost 0 bases and 3 bases respectively, with 18 bases between them. Germline assignment: CDR1 SGHDN and CDR2 FVKESK. The CDR3 has 18 amino acids. CDR3 DNA sequence: TGTGCCAGCAGCCAAGATTTCGGACAGGGAGGGAGCTACAATGAGCAGTTCTTC. This translates into CASSQDFGQGGSYNEQFF.

V usage is TRBV9 and J usage is TRBJ1-5; D gene uncertain. Trimming cost V 4 bases and J 5 bases, with 7 bases left between them. Looked up from germline, CDR1 is SGDLS and CDR2 is YYNGEE. There are 12 residues in the CDR3. CDR3 region: CASSSDDQPQHF. In nucleotides, the CDR3 is TGTGCCAGCAGCTCAGATGATCAGCCCCAGCATTTT.

This clonotype showed up many times. The chain recombines TRBV5-1 with TRBJ2-1; tentatively, D is TRBD1 (8 bases). The CDR3 spans 13 residues. In germline, CDR1 is SGHRS, CDR2 YFSETQ. V lost 3 bases to trimming and J lost 8 bases, with 12 bases between them. Here the CDR3 DNA reads TGCGCCAGCAGCTGGACAGGGAGGGATGAGCAGTTCTTC. Translated, it gives CASSWTGRDEQFF.

The chain has TRBV28 and TRBJ1-2; 7 bases fit TRBD1. With 3 bases clipped from V and 8 bases from J, the junction kept 9 bases outside the gene matches. The CDR3 totals 14 residues. Germline V gene lookup returns CDR1 MDHEN and CDR2 SYDVKM. Written as DNA, the CDR3 is TGTGCCAGCAGTTTTGAGGGGGCCCTGGGGGGCTACACCTTC. Residues: CASSFEGALGGYTF.

This clonotype came up a few times. The DNA of the CDR3 is TGTGCCAGCACCCGTCCGTTCGACAGGCCCTCGGGGGCCAACGTCCTGACTTTC. It is translated as CASTRPFDRPSGANVLTF. This chain uses TRBV12-3 or TRBV12-4 with TRBJ2-6; possibly TRBD1 for D (6 bases). CDR3 length: 18 residues. V lost 7 bases and J lost 4, with 23 bases in between.

The chain joins TRBV3-1 to TRBJ2-2; D is undetermined. The CDR3 loop spans 16 amino acids. Trimming left V 1 base short and J 2 bases short, with 11 bases between. Germline CDR1 is LGHDT and CDR2 is YNNKEL (reference sequence). In DNA form, the CDR3 reads TGTGCCAGCAGCCAAGGGAGAGGTGGAAACACCGGGGAGCTGTTTTTT. The encoded protein is CASSQGRGGNTGELFF.

The chain employs TRBV5-1 and TRBJ1-1; TRBD1 matches at 7 bases. This CDR3 contains 14 residues. Germline V gene lookup returns CDR1 SGHRS and CDR2 YFSETQ. V lost 0 bases and J lost 5; bases outside the gene matches: 4. The chain's CDR3 is CASSLEGGETEAFF. The CDR3 DNA is TGCGCCAGCAGCTTGGAAGGGGGCGAGACTGAAGCTTTCTTT.

Many counts were recorded for this clonotype. The chain uses TRBV10-3 and TRBJ1-1; 8 bases are a match to TRBD1. J was trimmed by 5 bases and V by 5 bases; bases with no gene match: 10. The V gene's germline CDR1 is ENHRY and CDR2 SYGVKD. This CDR3 has 15 residues. The CDR3 DNA follows: TGTGCCATCAGTCGATGGACAGGGCAAAATACTGAAGCTTTCTTT. Its protein is CAISRWTGQNTEAFF.

With regard to this clonotype: This may stem from a read error, because a much larger clone lies one nucleotide away. The chain joins TRBV28 to TRBJ2-7; 13 bases fit TRBD2. Looked up from germline, CDR1 is MDHEN and CDR2 is SYDVKM. The CDR3 contains 15 residues. J lost 7 bases, V lost 5 bases, and 8 bases had no gene match. CDR3 sequence reads: CASSLSRTSGREQYF. In DNA form, the CDR3 reads TGTGCCAGCAGTCTCTCCAGGACTAGCGGGAGAGAGCAGTACTTC.

This clonotype was picked up a small number of times. This chain uses TRBV27 with TRBJ2-1; D remains ambiguous. The CDR3 totals 16 residues. V lost 2 bases and J lost 5, with 16 bases in between. CDR1 and CDR2 (germline): MNHEY, SMNVEV (reference sequence). The CDR3 spells CASSLIPFTANNEQFF. For the CDR3, the DNA is TGTGCCAGCAGTTTAATCCCCTTTACGGCAAACAATGAGCAGTTCTTC.

This clonotype occurred many times. This sequence joins TRBV12-3 or TRBV12-4 and TRBJ2-7, with D hard to call. Between the trimmed V and J ends, which lost 6 bases and 4 bases, there was a span of 19 bases. The CDR3 has 15 residues. The CDR3 loop reads CASSRDSPPEYEQYF. The CDR3, as DNA: TGTGCCAGCAGCCGTGACTCCCCACCTGAGTACGAGCAGTACTTC.

This clonotype showed up just once. The chain links TRBV19 to TRBJ1-5; D is undetermined. Trimming removed 7 bases at V and 0 bases at J, with 10 bases between. CDR1 LNHDA and CDR2 SQIVND come from the germline V gene (reference sequence). CDR3 size: 14 residues. CDR3 residues: CASTPTYSNQPQHF. The CDR3 DNA sequence: TGTGCCAGTACGCCTACATATAGCAATCAGCCCCAGCATTTT.

This clonotype was picked up a small number of times. The rearrangement links TRBV30 to TRBJ1-1; the D is unclear. Deletions cut 2 bases from V and 6 bases from J, with 7 bases between. Germline assignment: CDR1 GTSNPN and CDR2 SVGIG (reference sequence). The CDR3 contains 11 residues. CDR3 sequence reads: CAWSQRAEAFF. The CDR3 DNA reads TGTGCCTGGAGTCAAAGGGCTGAAGCTTTCTTT.

This clonotype showed up many times. The chain uses TRBV28 and TRBJ1-4; 8 nucleotides align to TRBD1. Unmatched junction bases numbered 6, after V lost 5 bases and J lost 7 bases. The CDR3 is 14 amino acids. From germline, CDR1 is MDHEN and CDR2 SYDVKM. The CDR3, as DNA: TGTGCCAGCAGTCCCAACAGGGGGTCTGAAAAACTGTTTTTT. Translation: CASSPNRGSEKLFF.

This clonotype has at least ten counts. CDR3 amino acids: CASTRGGVGNEQFF. The CDR3 region has the DNA TGTGCCAGCACCCGGGGAGGGGTTGGCAATGAGCAGTTCTTC. This chain connects TRBV6-1 to TRBJ2-1; TRBD2 agrees at 7 bases. This CDR3 contains 14 residues. V gave up 7 bases and J gave up 6 bases; unmatched junction bases: 9. CDR1 is MNHNS and CDR2 is SASEGT in the germline V gene.

This clonotype showed up just a few times. This rearrangement joins TRBV24-1 to TRBJ2-5, with D hard to call. Germline assignment: CDR1 KGHDR and CDR2 SFDVKD. The ends were cut back, 6 bases at V and 0 bases at J, with 7 bases in the middle. The CDR3 is 13 residues long. DNA of the CDR3: TGTGCCACCAGTACGGAGTACCAAGAGACCCAGTACTTC. Its translation: CATSTEYQETQYF.

This chain uses TRBV6-8 with TRBJ1-1, with D hard to call. The CDR3 has 15 amino acids. V was trimmed by 0 bases and J by 2 bases, leaving 10 bases between them. Germline lookup yields CDR1 MNHGY and CDR2 SAAAGT. CDR3 coding DNA: TGTGCCAGCAGTTACTCGGGCGGAGTTAACACTGAAGCTTTCTTT. Translated: CASSYSGGVNTEAFF.

This clonotype has at least ten counts. The chain uses TRBV20-1 and TRBJ2-1; 10 bases map to TRBD2. The CDR3 is 15 residues long. Looked up from germline, CDR1 is DFQATT and CDR2 is SNEGSKA (reference sequence). V shed 1 base and J 8 bases; nucleotides not matched to a gene: 8. The CDR3: CSARVSSGGGDEQFF. CDR3 sequence (DNA): TGCAGTGCTAGAGTTTCGAGCGGGGGGGGCGATGAGCAGTTCTTC.

The V and J genes are TRBV18 and TRBJ2-1; TRBD2 might be the D (5 bases). CDR1 KGHSH and CDR2 LQKENI come from the germline V gene. The CDR3 is made up of 14 amino acids. Trimming took off 9 bases at V and 2 bases at J, with 14 bases between the two ends. CDR3 sequence (DNA): TGTGCCAGGCCCCTCTCCGGGGCCTACAATGAGCAGTTCTTC. It is translated as CARPLSGAYNEQFF.

The table lists this clonotype with many counts. The genes are TRBV7-2 and TRBJ1-1, with D possibly TRBD1 on 6 matching bases. The length of the CDR3 is 15 residues. Germline CDR1 and CDR2: SGHTA and FQGNSA. The V gene lost 8 bases and the J gene lost 2 bases, with 18 bases spanning the gap. In DNA, the CDR3 is TGTGCCAGCGGCGCCGGGGGCAGGACTAACACTGAAGCTTTCTTT. Its translation: CASGAGGRTNTEAFF. The complete variable domain, with remaining parts taken from reference TRBV7-2 and TRBJ1-1, reads GAGVSQSPSNKVTEKGKDVELRCDPISGHTALYWYRQSLGQGLEFLIYFQGNSAPDKSGLPSDRFSAERTGGSVSTLTIQRTQQEDSAVYLCASGAGGRTNTEAFFGQGTRLTVV.

V is TRBV13 and J is TRBJ2-1; 8 bases agree with TRBD2. V shed 0 bases, J shed 6 bases, and the junction held 4 bases outside the gene matches. The CDR3 spans 15 residues. Germline-derived CDR1 and CDR2 are PRHDT and FYEKMQ (reference sequence). The CDR3 is CASSLGLAEVNEQFF. CDR3 coding DNA: TGTGCCAGCAGCTTAGGACTAGCGGAGGTCAATGAGCAGTTCTTC.

As regards this clonotype: The CDR3 does not close with the conserved phenylalanine or tryptophan, likely indicating a read error. The chain employs TRBV7-3 and TRBJ1-3; TRBD1 might be the D (6 bases). This CDR3 has 15 amino acids. Germline CDR1 is SGHTA and CDR2 is FQGTGA. V lost 4 bases and J lost 0, with 10 bases in between. The CDR3 reads CASSSDSSSGNTIYS. The CDR3 coding sequence is TGTGCCAGCAGCTCGGACAGCAGCTCTGGAAACACCATATATTCT.

The sample holds many counts of this clonotype. The chain employs TRBV5-1 and TRBJ2-7; possibly TRBD2 for D (5 bases). Germline lookup yields CDR1 SGHRS and CDR2 YFSETQ. This CDR3 has 12 residues. Trimming removed 0 bases at V and 5 bases at J, with 6 bases between. The CDR3 is CASSLGGHEQYF. CDR3 nucleotide sequence: TGCGCCAGCAGCTTGGGAGGGCACGAGCAGTACTTC.

This clonotype was counted ten times or more. The rearrangement joins TRBV6-1 to TRBJ1-1, with D uncertain. From germline, CDR1 is MNHNS and CDR2 SASEGT. This CDR3 comprises 14 residues. The ends were cut back, 2 bases at V and 8 bases at J, with 15 bases in the middle. In DNA, the CDR3 is TGTGCCAGCAGTGAATACCTGGGAAATGCCGAAGCTTTCTTT. Amino acid sequence: CASSEYLGNAEAFF.

The chain couples TRBV4-3 to TRBJ1-2; D uncertain. Germline-derived CDR1 and CDR2 are LGHNA and YSLEER. V was pared by 0 bases and J by 5 bases, with 10 bases between. There are 14 residues in the CDR3. The CDR3 here is CASSQEQMEYGYTF. In DNA, the CDR3 is TGCGCCAGCAGCCAAGAACAGATGGAGTATGGCTACACCTTC.

Many counts were recorded for this clonotype. J is TRBJ1-5 and V is TRBV20-1; no clear D gene. Trimming pared 1 base from V and 0 bases from J, leaving 7 bases between. Germline loops: CDR1 DFQATT, CDR2 SNEGSKA (reference sequence). This CDR3 spans 14 amino acids. The CDR3 nucleotides are TGCAGTGCTAGAGGCGGGTATAGCAATCAGCCCCAGCATTTT. This encodes CSARGGYSNQPQHF.

This clonotype was detected only a few times. V and J are TRBV5-8 and TRBJ2-5, with D possibly matching TRBD2 (5 bases). The germline V and J ends were trimmed by 4 bases and 4 bases, with 14 bases remaining between them. The CDR3 sequence is 14 residues long. CDR1 and CDR2 from the germline V gene are SGHTS and YDEGEE. CDR3 in amino acids: CASSPKAERETQYF. DNA for the CDR3: TGTGCCAGCAGCCCAAAAGCGGAGAGAGAGACCCAGTACTTC.

This clonotype was observed at least ten times. CDR3 in DNA: TGTGCCATCAGTGAGTCCTGGGATCGAGGACCGAACACTGAAGCTTTCTTT. It translates to CAISESWDRGPNTEAFF. V gene TRBV10-3 combines with J gene TRBJ1-1; D uncertain. Trimming stripped 0 bases from V and 1 base from J, with 15 bases between. From germline, CDR1 is ENHRY and CDR2 SYGVKD. This CDR3 has 17 residues.

In this sample, this clonotype turned up many times. The genes are TRBV7-2 and TRBJ1-6; D gene uncertain. Germline CDR1 is SGHTA and CDR2 is FQGNSA. V shed 1 base and J shed 9 bases, with 13 bases lying between them. The CDR3 spans 15 residues. The CDR3 bases are TGTGCCAGCAGCTTAGGGGGTATAGGGATTTCACCCCTCCACTTT. The encoded protein is CASSLGGIGISPLHF.